The present TCR beta chain was sequenced within a study of blood T cell repertoires in COVID-19. Recruitment covered about 25 US areas and drew participants whose ages spanned roughly 18 to 89 years. Cohorts were assigned according to the clinical history that participants reported. Sequenced by immunoSEQ multiplex PCR; TCRdb stores in-frame clones only, minus some. The data show approximately 450,000 clones, roughly nine tenths seen once. Looked up from germline, CDR1 is SGHTA and CDR2 is FQGNSA. Trimming shortened V by 1 base and J by 7 bases, and 10 bases separated the two germline ends. CDR3 length: 13 amino acids.

The chain carries TRBV7-2 and TRBJ1-1; D is unclear. The origin of this receptor is a woman younger than 35 with acute COVID-19. Sequencing was done on a sample of PBMCs or T cells enriched from blood (not recorded which). CDR3 DNA sequence: TGTGCCAGCAGCTTAGTGGAAGCAGGTGAAGCTTTCTTT. It yields the protein CASSLVEAGEAFF.